This note documents a single T cell receptor (beta chain) sequence. The target antigen is unknown. This sample is drawn from a study of cytomegalovirus exposure and HLA in healthy donors. Notes on the study in general: With later analysis, a missense DCLRE1C variant became linked to TCR beta V- and J-gene trimming. Later work showed greater clonal expansion in HLA-associated TCR beta chains than in equally common others. Immune exposure information available was restricted to CMV serostatus. Presence/absence analyses rested on an assumption that sequencing depth was roughly uniform across donors.

Use of 60 Vbeta and 13 Jbeta primers characterized the PCR. Profiled with immunoSEQ multiplex PCR; TCRdb holds only in-frame clones, not every one. The data contain about 200,000 clones, approximately 11% of them seen just once; the ten biggest clones take up roughly 7.7%. The sequence came from a man aged 45 to 65 in good health and CMV-seropositive. Sequenced sample: PBMCs.

DNA for the CDR3: TGTGCCAGTAGCCCGGACAGGGGGAAAGGCTACACCTTC. It translates to CASSPDRGKGYTF. This chain uses TRBV19 with TRBJ1-2, with TRBD1 identical over 10 bases. V shed 6 bases, J shed 8 bases, and the junction held 6 bases outside the gene matches. The CDR3 runs to 13 residues. Germline-derived CDR1 and CDR2 are LNHDA and SQIVND (reference sequence). The full variable domain, its missing parts supplied by reference TRBV19 and TRBJ1-2, is DGGITQSPKYLFRKEGQNVTLSCEQNLNHDAMYWYRQDPGQGLRLIYYSQIVNDFQKGDIAEGYSVSREKKESFPLTVTSAQKNPTAFYLCASSPDRGKGYTFGSGTRLTVV.